This TCR beta chain was recovered during a study of T cells in Graves' hyperthyroidism and ophthalmopathy. Study-level background: Peripheral blood specimens were obtained at initial diagnosis, prior to any treatment. Findings of the study overall: Ophthalmopathy was told apart from stable hyperthyroidism by a 13 V-J model. Most expanded thyroid clonotypes above 0.001 recurred in blood.

Notes on this clonotype: The antigen remains unidentified.

The CDR3 sequence is 11 residues long. CDR1 and CDR2 (germline): MNHEY, SVGEGT. Deletions cut 9 bases from V and 3 bases from J, with 9 bases between. Regions amplified from RNA transcripts were the TCR beta CDR3 regions. Researchers ran a first-round RT-PCR on the TCR CDR3 using the HTBI primer set. TCRdb recomputed calls from the multiplex PCR reads with MiXCR, one row per CDR3 protein. The table has hundreds of thousands of distinct CDR3 sequences, roughly 22% seen once. Orbital computed tomography, thyroid ultrasound, serum thyroxine and TRAb, and clinical symptoms together informed the diagnoses.

Sequencing was performed on blood. The sequence derives from a young man with Graves' ophthalmopathy. The rearrangement joins TRBV6-2 or TRBV6-3 to TRBJ2-7; D is unresolved. The CDR3 reads CASNDGYEQYF. In nucleotides, the CDR3 is TGTGCCAGTAACGACGGCTACGAGCAGTACTTC.